Listed below are T cell receptor beta chains from one sample, sequenced in a study of response to subunit inactivated influenza vaccine. TCRdb used MiXCR to reprocess the RT-PCR reads, holding one entry per CDR3 protein. There are 500,000 to 600,000 distinct CDR3 sequences in the sample; 12% occur only once, and about 9.4% lies in the top ten. This specimen consisted of PBMCs from blood, obtained on the day of vaccination. The receptors stem from a man aged 50-59 years who received an inactivated influenza vaccine. Each CDR3 is given with its conserved first and last residue.

>TRBV2|14|TRBJ2-7
CASSEGQQSYEQYF
>TRBV3-1|14|TRBJ2-7
CASSQVPAGGEQYF
>TRBV10-3|13|TRBJ1-6
CAISEQGNSPLHF
>TRBV4-1|18|TRBJ2-3
CASSQDSNRGPIGDTQYF
>TRBV29-1|15|TRBJ2-5
CSVEDRRHREETQYF
>TRBV7-8|15|TRBJ2-7
CASSYGTGIANEQYF
>TRBV18|14|TRBJ2-7
CASSPPARYYEQYF
>TRBV4-1|13|TRBJ1-3
CDSSQDEGNTIYF
>TRBV12-3/TRBV12-4|13|TRBJ2-6
CASSFTGANVLTF
>TRBV29-1|11|TRBJ1-2
CSVDKEVGYTF
>TRBV6-1|15|TRBJ2-3
CASRPGTSRSDTQYF
>TRBV2|15|TRBJ2-1
CASSELAGGLDEQFF
>TRBV7-8|16|TRBJ2-2
CASSHALAGSPGELFF
>TRBV5-1|16|TRBJ2-7
CASSPQGQGVMYEQYF
>TRBV20-1|15|TRBJ2-3
CSARDQGLASDTQYF
>TRBV11-2|18|TRBJ1-5
CASSLWWGSDISNQPQHF
>TRBV7-9|14|TRBJ2-7
CASSLGAGPHEQYF
>TRBV29-1|14|TRBJ2-2
CSVIWRENTGELFF
>TRBV4-2|16|TRBJ2-2
CASSQEGNLNTGELFF
>TRBV20-1|11|TRBJ2-2
CSAQSTGELFF
>TRBV18|12|TRBJ1-5
CASSDRNQPQHF
>TRBV9|15|TRBJ2-2
CASSVQLVSSGELFF
>TRBV29-1|13|TRBJ2-3
CSVEDGAIDTQYF
>TRBV29-1|12|TRBJ2-7
CSVETGSHEQYF
>TRBV7-9|17|TRBJ1-1
CASSRGQGDLLNTEAFF
>TRBV28|15|TRBJ2-2
CATDKEGAGTGELFF